This TCR beta chain was observed in a study of cytomegalovirus exposure and HLA in healthy donors. Details on this clone: What it binds is not known.

PCR used 60 Vbeta primers and 13 Jbeta primers. Clones were sequenced by immunoSEQ multiplex PCR, and TCRdb holds only the in-frame ones, with some missing. The sample includes 150,000 or so clones, around 67% seen only once; the top ten take about 1.5%. V lost 8 bases and J lost 4, with 8 bases in between. CDR1 is SNHLY, CDR2 FYNNEI, per germline. This CDR3 spans 12 amino acids. Findings and caveats of the study: Listed as cytomegalovirus-associated were 150 or so TCR beta chains. In a later analysis, several top co-occurrence clusters appeared linked to parvovirus B19, influenza, CMV and Epstein-Barr virus. In an earlier analysis, productive rearrangement rates for most beta V segments clustered near 87% or 30%.

The chain combines TRBV2 with TRBJ1-4; D is undetermined. The TCR comes from a woman aged 18-30 years in good health and CMV-seronegative. Sequencing was carried out using PBMCs. As DNA, the CDR3 is TGTGCCAGCCGCGCCTATAATGAAAAACTGTTTTTT. Residues: CASRAYNEKLFF. Using reference TRBV2 and TRBJ1-4 for the parts outside the CDR3, the full variable domain is EPEVTQTPSHQVTQMGQEVILRCVPISNHLYFYWYRQILGQKVEFLVSFYNNEISEKSEIFDDQFSVERPDGSNFTLKIRSTKLEDSAMYFCASRAYNEKLFFGSGTQLSVL.